This record concerns one TCR beta chain sequence. Trimming left V 2 bases short and J 2 bases short, with 9 bases between. The CDR3 covers 14 residues. CDR1 is SGHKS and CDR2 is YYEKEE in the germline V gene (reference sequence). This sample was taken from a study of T-cell memory formation after mild COVID-19. TCRdb independently ran MiXCR on the 5' RACE reads; one entry per CDR3 protein. The sample records roughly 100,000 distinct CDR3 sequences, approximately 15% being singletons. V usage is TRBV5-5 and J usage is TRBJ2-3; TRBD1 or TRBD2 may be the D gene (5 bases each). The specimen sequenced was PBMCs or a T cell subset sorted from them (not recorded which). The sequence was collected from a young man who had mild COVID-19 (a few samples of this study predate the infection). Cell type and time point are not known. The DNA of the CDR3 is TGTGCCAGCAGCTTTCGGGGCTACACAGATACGCAGTATTTT. It encodes CASSFRGYTDTQYF.